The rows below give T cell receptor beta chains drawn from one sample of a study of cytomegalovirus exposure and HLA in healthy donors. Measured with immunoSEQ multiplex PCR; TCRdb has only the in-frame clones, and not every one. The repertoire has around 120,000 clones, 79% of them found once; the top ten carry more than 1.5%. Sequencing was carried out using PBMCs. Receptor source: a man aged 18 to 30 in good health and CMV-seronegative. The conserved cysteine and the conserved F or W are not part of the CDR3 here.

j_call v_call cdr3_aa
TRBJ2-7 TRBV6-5 ASSTRQGLSYEQY
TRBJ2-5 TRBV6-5 ASSRGGQETQY
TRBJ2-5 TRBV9 ASSRDIMYQETQY
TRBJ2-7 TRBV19 ASGTAYEQY
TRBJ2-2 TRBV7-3 ASSLARVTGELF
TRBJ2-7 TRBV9 ASSSRGQGNEQY
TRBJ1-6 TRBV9 ASSVAPELNSPLH
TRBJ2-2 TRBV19 ASSQGAGELF
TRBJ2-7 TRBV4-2 ASNEDSGSYEQY
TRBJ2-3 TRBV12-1 ASSLRLAGSPLGTDTQY
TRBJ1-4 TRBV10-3 AISGSLGEKLF
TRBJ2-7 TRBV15 ATSRDIAGMGEQY
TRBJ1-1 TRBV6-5 ASSRQTFTEAF
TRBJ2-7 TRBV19 ASSIGPGGIYEQY
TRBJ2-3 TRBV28 ASSPAGGRADTQY
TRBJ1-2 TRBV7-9 ASSLPGQGTFGYT
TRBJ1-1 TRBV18 ASSPMEGTEAF
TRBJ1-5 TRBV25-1 ASRGQGKFHSNQPQH
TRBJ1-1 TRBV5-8 ASSLPGTGDEITEAF
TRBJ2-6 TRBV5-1 ASSLDRGKNSGANVLT
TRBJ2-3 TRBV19 ATQGTGFRDTQY
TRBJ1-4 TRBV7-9 ASSFVQGANEKLF
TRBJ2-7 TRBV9 ASSVESGSSGEQY
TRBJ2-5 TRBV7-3 ASSLTGGRAWETQY
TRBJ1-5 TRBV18 ASSYLSSGGDQPQH
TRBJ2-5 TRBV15 ATSRDVIETQY
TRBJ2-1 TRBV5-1 ASSLGTGNNEQF
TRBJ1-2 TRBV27 ASREGANYGYT
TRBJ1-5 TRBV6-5 ASSIGPSEPQH
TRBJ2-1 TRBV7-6 ASSWGGSGRSDEQF
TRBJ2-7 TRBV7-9 ASSLVSATTGEQY
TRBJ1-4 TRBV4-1 ASSQPGQGLEKLF
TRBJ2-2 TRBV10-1 ASSGTTNTGELF
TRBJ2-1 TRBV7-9 ASSLTGLDEQF
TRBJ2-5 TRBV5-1 ASSLFQETQY
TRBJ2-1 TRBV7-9 ASNDAGGSYNEQF
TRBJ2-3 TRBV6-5 ASSYSSGSTDTQY
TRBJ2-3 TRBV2 ASSDSQGDTQY
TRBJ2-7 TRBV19 ASSIQGSGYEQY
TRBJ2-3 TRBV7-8 ASSFPYGRAVDTQY
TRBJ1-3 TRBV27 ASGRSGISGNTIY
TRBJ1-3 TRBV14 ASSQVGTAGNTIY
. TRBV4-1 ASSQLPSSASYEQY
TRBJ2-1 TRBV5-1 ASSLTVLNEQF
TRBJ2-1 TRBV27 ASSPLAGESYNEQF
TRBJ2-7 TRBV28 ASSPAGYSSEQY
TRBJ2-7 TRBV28 ASSFSPGLAGSYEQY
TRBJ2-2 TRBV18 ASSKVLVNTGELF
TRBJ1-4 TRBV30 AWSVQGVEKLF
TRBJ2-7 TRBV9 ASSVEGRGPYEQY
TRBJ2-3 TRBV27 ASSPYPPQAPMDTQY
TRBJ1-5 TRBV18 ASSPRGGLGNQPQH
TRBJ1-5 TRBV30 AWSVSSNQPQH
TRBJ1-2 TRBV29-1 SATRGYT
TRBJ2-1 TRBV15 ATSGRGLLTNEQF
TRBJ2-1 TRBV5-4 ASSPEAEGSYNEQF
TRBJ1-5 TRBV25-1 ASSEHSNQPQH
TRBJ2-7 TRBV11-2 ASPKSDSGRSSSYEQY
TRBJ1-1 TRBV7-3 ASSLGQGGMNTEAF
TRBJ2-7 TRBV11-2 ASSPAVRREGYEQY